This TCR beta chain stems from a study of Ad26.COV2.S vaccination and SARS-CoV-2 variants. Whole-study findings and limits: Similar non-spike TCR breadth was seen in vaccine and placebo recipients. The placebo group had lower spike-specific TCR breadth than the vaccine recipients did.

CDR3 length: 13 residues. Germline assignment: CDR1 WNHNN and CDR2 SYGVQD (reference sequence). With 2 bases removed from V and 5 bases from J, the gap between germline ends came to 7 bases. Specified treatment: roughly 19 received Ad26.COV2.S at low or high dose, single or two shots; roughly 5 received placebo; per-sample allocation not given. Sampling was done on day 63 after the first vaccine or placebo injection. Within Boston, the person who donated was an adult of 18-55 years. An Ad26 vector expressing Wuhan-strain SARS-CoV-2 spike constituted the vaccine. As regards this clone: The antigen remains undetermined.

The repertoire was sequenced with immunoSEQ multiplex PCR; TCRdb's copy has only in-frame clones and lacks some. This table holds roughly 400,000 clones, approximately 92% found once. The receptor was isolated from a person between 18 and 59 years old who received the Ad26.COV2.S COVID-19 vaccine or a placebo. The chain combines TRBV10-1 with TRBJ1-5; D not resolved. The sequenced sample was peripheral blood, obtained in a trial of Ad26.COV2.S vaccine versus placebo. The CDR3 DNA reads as TGCGCCAGCAGTGAGAGAATGTATCAGCCCCAGCATTTT. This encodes CASSERMYQPQHF.